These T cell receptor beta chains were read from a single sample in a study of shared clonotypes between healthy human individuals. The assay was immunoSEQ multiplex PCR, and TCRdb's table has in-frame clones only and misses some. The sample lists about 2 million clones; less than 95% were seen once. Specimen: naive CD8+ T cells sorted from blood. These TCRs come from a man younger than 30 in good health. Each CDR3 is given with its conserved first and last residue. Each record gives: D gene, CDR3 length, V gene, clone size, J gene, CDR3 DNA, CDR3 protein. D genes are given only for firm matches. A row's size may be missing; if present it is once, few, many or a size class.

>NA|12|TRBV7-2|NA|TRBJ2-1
TGTGCCACGCGCTATGGATACAATGAGCAGTTCTTC
CATRYGYNEQFF
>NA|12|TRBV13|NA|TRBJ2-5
TGTGCCAGCAGCTCGGCGGGAGAGACCCAGTACTTC
CASSSAGETQYF
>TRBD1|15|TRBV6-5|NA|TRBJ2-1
TGTGCCAGCAGCCCCGGGACAGGGAAGTTCAATGAGCAGTTCTTC
CASSPGTGKFNEQFF
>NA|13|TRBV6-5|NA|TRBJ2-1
TGTGCCAGCAGCCGCCCTATTCTCGATGAGCAGTTCTTC
CASSRPILDEQFF
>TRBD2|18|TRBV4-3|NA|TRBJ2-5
TGCGCCAGCAGCCAAGATAGACTAGCGGGAGTGGGACAAGAGACCCAGTACTTC
CASSQDRLAGVGQETQYF
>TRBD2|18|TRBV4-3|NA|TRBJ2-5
TGCGCCAGCAGCCTGGGTTTAGCGGGAGAGGGGAACCAAGAGACCCAGTACTTC
CASSLGLAGEGNQETQYF
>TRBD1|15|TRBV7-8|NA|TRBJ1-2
TGTGCCAGCAGCTTAGGACAGGGAGAGAGGGATGGCTACACCTTC
CASSLGQGERDGYTF
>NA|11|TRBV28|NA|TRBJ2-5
TGTGCCAGCAGTTACCTCGGGACCCAGTACTTC
CASSYLGTQYF
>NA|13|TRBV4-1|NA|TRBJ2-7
TGCGCCAGCAGCCAAGAACAGCCTTACGAGCAGTACTTC
CASSQEQPYEQYF
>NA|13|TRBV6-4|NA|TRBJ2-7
TGTGCCAGCAGTGACTCTCCCCGGTCTGAGCAGTACTTC
CASSDSPRSEQYF
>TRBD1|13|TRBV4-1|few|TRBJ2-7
TGCGCCAGCAGCCTCCTGGACAGGGACGAGCAGTACTTC
CASSLLDRDEQYF
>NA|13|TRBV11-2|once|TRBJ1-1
TGTGCCAGCAGCCCCATGCCGAGCACTGAAGCTTTCTTT
CASSPMPSTEAFF
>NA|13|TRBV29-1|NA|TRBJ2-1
TGCAGCGGGGGTAGCGGTTCCTACAATGAGCAGTTCTTC
CSGGSGSYNEQFF
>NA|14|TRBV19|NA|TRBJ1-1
TGTGCCAGTAGTCCCCGTGAGGGCTCGGCTGAAGCTTTCTTT
CASSPREGSAEAFF
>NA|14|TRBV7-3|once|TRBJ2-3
TGTGCCAGCAGCTTAAGTGGGGCCGGGGATACGCAGTATTTT
CASSLSGAGDTQYF
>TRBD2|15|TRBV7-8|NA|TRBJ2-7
TGTGCCAGCAGCCCCGGGGCCAGCGGGACCTACGAGCAGTACTTC
CASSPGASGTYEQYF
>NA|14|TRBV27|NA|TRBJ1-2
TGTGCCAGCAGTCCTAACTCTGGGGGTGATGGCTACACCTTC
CASSPNSGGDGYTF
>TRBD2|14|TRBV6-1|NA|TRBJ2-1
TGTGCCAGCAGTGAAATGGTAGCGGGAAGTGAGCAGTTCTTC
CASSEMVAGSEQFF
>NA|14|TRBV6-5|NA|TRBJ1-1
TGTGCCAGCAGTTACTCGGACGGTTATACTGAAGCTTTCTTT
CASSYSDGYTEAFF
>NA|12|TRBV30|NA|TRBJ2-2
TGTGCCTGGAGTGTACTCACCGGGGAGCTGTTTTTT
CAWSVLTGELFF
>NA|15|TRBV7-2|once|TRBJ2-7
TGTGCCAGCACTGGTTTAACATCTAACTCCTACGAGCAGTACTTC
CASTGLTSNSYEQYF
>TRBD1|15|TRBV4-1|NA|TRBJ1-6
TGCGCCAGCAGCCAAGTATCGGGGACAGATACACCCCTCCACTTT
CASSQVSGTDTPLHF
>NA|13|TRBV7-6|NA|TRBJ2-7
TGTGCCAGCAGCCGGACGGGGGCCTACGAGCAGTACTTC
CASSRTGAYEQYF
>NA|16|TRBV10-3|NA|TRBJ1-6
TGTGCCATCAGGGGCCACAGGTCGGGGAATAATTCACCCCTCCACTTT
CAIRGHRSGNNSPLHF
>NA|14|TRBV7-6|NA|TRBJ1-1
TGTGCCAGCAGCTTGGCAGGGACGAACACTAAAGCTTTCTTT
CASSLAGTNTKAFF
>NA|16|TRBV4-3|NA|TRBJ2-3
TGCGCCAGCAGCCAACTGGGGCCGGACAGCACAGATACGCAGTATTTT
CASSQLGPDSTDTQYF